This TCR beta chain was sequenced during a study of tumor and adjacent non-tumor tissue in lung cancer. The template was RNA from unsorted bulk tissue. The library came from three nested PCR rounds adapted from ARM-PCR protocols. TCRdb reprocessed the multiplex PCR reads via MiXCR and lists one record per CDR3 protein. Among 89,000 or so distinct CDR3 sequences, roughly 62% were seen once, and the ten largest hold about 15%. This clonotype was counted only a few times. The junction departs from the called germline gene at one end, perhaps through a read error. The CDR3 is 13 amino acids. Germline loops: CDR1 SEHNR, CDR2 FQNEAQ (reference sequence).

This receptor was taken from a man aged 70-80 years with non-small cell lung cancer. This chain links TRBV7-9 with TRBJ1-1, with 7 bases aligning to TRBD1. Source material: lung tumor tissue. The chain's CDR3 is CAGSLMQGGEAFF. In DNA, the CDR3 is TGTGCCGGCAGCTTAATGCAGGGGGGTGAAGCTTTCTTT.